Presented here are 27 T cell receptor beta chains from one specimen sequenced in a study of T cells after yellow fever vaccination. TCRdb redid the calling of the 5' RACE reads with MiXCR, one entry per CDR3 protein. The sample lists just under 600,000 distinct CDR3 sequences, less than 15% seen once, with around 15% in the top ten. The sample consisted of PBMCs, taken on the day of the yellow fever booster vaccination. The receptor set was obtained from a man aged 25-40 years who received the YFV17D yellow fever vaccine.

This clonotype was detected a few times. The chain couples TRBV9 to TRBJ2-7; TRBD1 might be the D (7 bases). Germline V gene sequence: CDR1 SGDLS, CDR2 YYNGEE. V was trimmed by 3 bases and J by 3 bases, leaving 16 bases between them. CDR3 length equals 15 residues. The DNA for the CDR3 is TGTGCCAGCAGCGAACAGGGGAGGTCCGACTACGAGCAGTACTTC. Protein sequence: CASSEQGRSDYEQYF.

The rearrangement uses TRBV15 and TRBJ2-1, with D perhaps TRBD1 (5 bases). This CDR3 spans 14 amino acids. Germline values: CDR1 LNHNV, CDR2 YYDKDF (reference sequence). Trimming cost V 3 bases and J 3 bases, with 9 bases left between them. The chain's CDR3 is CATSRQGDYNEQFF. CDR3 nucleotide sequence: TGTGCCACCAGCAGGCAAGGGGACTACAATGAGCAGTTCTTC. Drawing the rest from reference TRBV15 and TRBJ2-1, the complete variable domain is DAMVIQNPRYQVTQFGKPVTLSCSQTLNHNVMYWYQQKSSQAPKLLFHYYDKDFNNEADTPDNFQSRRPNTSFCFLDIRSPGLGDTAMYLCATSRQGDYNEQFFGPGTRLTVL.

This clonotype turned up a few times. The chain couples TRBV14 to TRBJ2-5; 9 bases are shared with TRBD1. V lost 1 base and J lost 1; bases outside the gene matches: 13. This CDR3 region has 19 residues. Germline V CDR1 and CDR2: SGHDN, FVKESK. The CDR3 bases are TGTGCCAGCAGCCAAGCACCGGGACAGGGACTTCGATTCCAAGAGACCCAGTACTTC. This sequence encodes CASSQAPGQGLRFQETQYF.

There are a few counts of this clonotype. V and J are TRBV7-8 and TRBJ2-1, with TRBD2 matching 12 bases. The CDR3 is made up of 15 amino acids. Germline V lookup: CDR1 SGHVS, CDR2 FQNEAQ. With V trimmed by 3 bases and J by 6 bases, 3 bases remained unmatched. The CDR3 loop reads CASSFLAGGSNEQFF. For the CDR3, the DNA is TGTGCCAGCAGCTTCCTAGCGGGGGGGTCCAATGAGCAGTTCTTC.

This chain uses TRBV5-1 with TRBJ1-4; D gene uncertain. The CDR3 spans 15 residues. The ends were cut back, 5 bases at V and 0 bases at J, with 11 bases in the middle. In germline, CDR1 is SGHRS, CDR2 YFSETQ. The DNA of the CDR3 is TGCGCCAGCAGAATGGCCGCTGCAACTAATGAAAAACTGTTTTTT. Translation gives CASRMAAATNEKLFF. The full variable domain, with the rest looked up from reference TRBV5-1 and TRBJ1-4, is KAGVTQTPRYLIKTRGQQVTLSCSPISGHRSVSWYQQTPGQGLQFLFEYFSETQRNKGNFPGRFSGRQFSNSRSEMNVSTLELGDSALYLCASRMAAATNEKLFFGSGTQLSVL.

The chain links TRBV12-3 or TRBV12-4 to TRBJ2-5; a possible D gene is TRBD2 (5 bases). V shed 3 bases and J shed 5 bases, with 10 bases lying between them. The CDR3 extends over 13 amino acids. The DNA of the CDR3 is TGTGCCAGCAGTTTTGCCGGGGTGGAGACCCAGTACTTC. This sequence encodes CASSFAGVETQYF.

This clonotype showed up just a few times. The rearrangement joins TRBV6-2 or TRBV6-3 to TRBJ2-7, with a tentative D call TRBD1 (6 bases). The CDR3 totals 11 residues. Germline lookup yields CDR1 MNHEY and CDR2 SVGEGT. V lost 8 bases, J lost 6 bases, and 11 bases lay in between. The CDR3 is CASAQGFEQYF. In DNA, the CDR3 is TGTGCCAGCGCCCAGGGGTTCGAGCAGTACTTC.

This clonotype showed up many times. The gene calls are TRBV7-9 and TRBJ2-7; D not certain. V lost 5 bases, J lost 7 bases, and 9 bases lay in between. Per the germline V gene, CDR1 is SEHNR and CDR2 is FQNEAQ (reference sequence). This CDR3 is built from 11 residues. The CDR3 DNA sequence: TGTGCCAGCAGCATAAATCGAGAGCAGTACTTC. The encoded protein is CASSINREQYF.

V usage is TRBV15 and J usage is TRBJ2-1; 7 bases line up with TRBD1. The CDR3 is 16 amino acids. V lost 3 bases to trimming and J lost 6 bases; unmatched junction nucleotides: 11. Germline loops: CDR1 LNHNV, CDR2 YYDKDF (reference sequence). The DNA of the CDR3 is TGTGCCACCAGCAGTAACAGGGGCCGCATAAGCAATGAGCAGTTCTTC. This encodes CATSSNRGRISNEQFF.

The gene calls are TRBV11-2 and TRBJ2-5; 9 nucleotides align to TRBD1. CDR3 size: 18 residues. CDR1 and CDR2 from the germline V gene are SGHAT and FQNNGV. The V segment lost 5 bases and the J segment 4 bases; nucleotides outside the gene matches: 17. This CDR3 reads CASSPRPGTGRPGETQYF. CDR3 DNA: TGTGCCAGCAGCCCACGTCCCGGGACAGGGAGGCCGGGAGAGACCCAGTACTTC.

This clonotype has a count of ten or more. CDR3 region: CASSSARGADLTEAFF. The CDR3 bases are TGTGCCAGCAGCTCCGCTCGGGGGGCGGACCTCACTGAAGCTTTCTTT. The chain recombines TRBV5-6 with TRBJ1-1, with D possibly being TRBD1 (6 bases). CDR1 is SGHDT, CDR2 YYEEEE, per germline. CDR3 length: 16 amino acids. Trimming shortened V by 3 bases and J by 4 bases, and 19 bases separated the two germline ends.

The chain carries TRBV7-2 and TRBJ2-3, with 7 bases matching TRBD2. V shed 2 bases and J 2 bases; nucleotides not matched to a gene: 7. CDR3 length: 16 residues. Germline V lookup: CDR1 SGHTA, CDR2 FQGNSA. CDR3 nucleotides: TGTGCCAGCAGCTTAAGGACTAGTTACGACACAGATACGCAGTATTTT. Translated: CASSLRTSYDTDTQYF.

V usage is TRBV15 and J usage is TRBJ2-5; TRBD1 agrees at 9 bases. V gave up 2 bases and J gave up 2 bases; unmatched junction bases: 15. This CDR3 is 19 amino acids long. Germline values: CDR1 LNHNV, CDR2 YYDKDF (reference sequence). CDR3 bases: TGTGCCACCAGCAGACCATTAGGACGGGGACAGGGAGAGCAAGAGACCCAGTACTTC. Encoded protein: CATSRPLGRGQGEQETQYF. Full variable domain (rest looked up from reference TRBV15 and TRBJ2-5): DAMVIQNPRYQVTQFGKPVTLSCSQTLNHNVMYWYQQKSSQAPKLLFHYYDKDFNNEADTPDNFQSRRPNTSFCFLDIRSPGLGDTAMYLCATSRPLGRGQGEQETQYFGPGTRLLVL.

This clonotype was detected only a few times. The chain has TRBV7-8 and TRBJ1-5, with a possible D match to TRBD1 (5 bases). The CDR3 is 14 amino acids. Germline-derived CDR1 and CDR2 are SGHVS and FQNEAQ. V was clipped by 3 bases and J by 6 bases, with 12 bases between them. The CDR3, as DNA: TGTGCCAGCAGCTTTATGGGGGAGGGTCAGCCCCAGCATTTT. This translates into CASSFMGEGQPQHF.

This clonotype was observed a handful of times. The rearrangement links TRBV7-2 to TRBJ1-2; a weak D match, TRBD1 (6 bases). Germline CDR1 is SGHTA and CDR2 is FQGNSA. Trimming took 7 bases from V and 3 from J, leaving 12 bases between them. The CDR3 loop spans 13 amino acids. CDR3 amino acids: CASKGGFDYGYTF. The CDR3 DNA sequence: TGTGCCAGCAAAGGGGGGTTTGACTATGGCTACACCTTC.

V gene TRBV12-3 or TRBV12-4 combines with J gene TRBJ2-3, with a weak D call TRBD2 (5 bases). Trimming removed 3 bases at V and 9 bases at J, with 7 bases between. The CDR3 runs to 11 residues. CDR3 DNA sequence: TGTGCCAGCAGTTTTCGCGGGACGCAGTATTTT. It codes for CASSFRGTQYF.

This clonotype has just a few counts. V usage is TRBV20-1 and J usage is TRBJ2-6; D ambiguous. CDR1 DFQATT and CDR2 SNEGSKA come from the germline V gene (reference sequence). Between the trimmed V and J ends, which lost 3 bases and 0 bases, there was a span of 15 bases. The CDR3 spans 17 residues. CDR3 sequence reads: CSASLTHLSSGANVLTF. DNA for the CDR3: TGCAGTGCTAGTCTAACGCACCTTAGCTCTGGGGCCAACGTCCTGACTTTC.

Notes on this clonotype: The conserved phenylalanine or tryptophan is not found at the CDR3 terminus, so this likely reflects a read error. The V and J genes are TRBV12-3 or TRBV12-4 and TRBJ2-3; D is possibly TRBD1 (5 bases). The CDR3 covers 17 residues. V lost 5 bases to trimming and J lost 0 bases, with 18 bases between them. The CDR3, as DNA: TGTGCCAGCAGTAACCGAGGTGGGGCCTCTAGCACAGATACGCAGTATCTT. It yields the protein CASSNRGGASSTDTQYL.

Ten or more counts support this clonotype. The rearrangement joins TRBV5-1 to TRBJ1-2, with 9 positions matching TRBD1. The CDR3 covers 14 residues. Unmatched junction bases numbered 9, after V lost 4 bases and J lost 8 bases. CDR1 and CDR2 from the germline V gene are SGHRS and YFSETQ. The CDR3 DNA sequence: TGCGCCAGCAGCGGGGACAGGGCGGTTCGGGGCTACACCTTC. Translated, it gives CASSGDRAVRGYTF. The whole variable domain, filled in from reference TRBV5-1 and TRBJ1-2, reads KAGVTQTPRYLIKTRGQQVTLSCSPISGHRSVSWYQQTPGQGLQFLFEYFSETQRNKGNFPGRFSGRQFSNSRSEMNVSTLELGDSALYLCASSGDRAVRGYTFGSGTRLTVV.

The chain carries TRBV5-5 and TRBJ2-3; 10 bases line up with TRBD2. Germline CDR1 SGHKS, CDR2 YYEKEE (reference sequence). Germline trimming cut 0 bases from V and 6 bases from J; bases unmatched to any gene: 4. This CDR3 has 15 amino acids. For the CDR3, the DNA is TGTGCCAGCAGCTTGGCTAGCGGGAGTTCGGATACGCAGTATTTT. It is translated as CASSLASGSSDTQYF.

This clonotype occurred a few times. This chain's CDR3 is CASSFVGANTEAFF. CDR3 nucleotide sequence: TGTGCCAGCAGTTTCGTTGGGGCCAACACTGAAGCTTTCTTT. This chain uses TRBV12-3 or TRBV12-4 with TRBJ1-1, with D possibly being TRBD1 (5 bases). This CDR3 is built from 14 residues. Trimming left V 3 bases short and J 2 bases short, with 10 bases between.

This clonotype appeared a few times. This sequence joins TRBV7-2 and TRBJ2-3; possible D gene TRBD2, 6 bases. V lost 6 bases to trimming and J lost 3 bases, with 13 bases between them. Germline-derived CDR1 and CDR2 are SGHTA and FQGNSA. The CDR3 spans 14 residues. CDR3 coding DNA: TGTGCCAGCAGAGGAGGAGGGAGGACAGATACGCAGTATTTT. The encoded protein is CASRGGGRTDTQYF.

This clonotype showed up just a few times. This sequence joins TRBV4-3 and TRBJ2-3; tentative D call: TRBD2 (6 bases). V lost 4 bases and J lost 2, with 13 bases in between. The CDR3 loop spans 15 amino acids. Germline assignment: CDR1 LGHNA and CDR2 YSLEER. The CDR3 reads CASSPGGGVTDTQYF. Here the CDR3 DNA reads TGCGCCAGCAGCCCTGGGGGAGGAGTCACAGATACGCAGTATTTT.

There are a few counts of this clonotype. The rearrangement uses TRBV20-1 and TRBJ2-6, with TRBD1 matching 7 bases. J lost 2 bases, V lost 3 bases, and 4 bases had no gene match. Looked up from germline, CDR1 is DFQATT and CDR2 is SNEGSKA (reference sequence). This CDR3 comprises 15 residues. The CDR3 bases are TGCAGTGCTAGCCAAACAGGGGCTGGGGCCAACGTCCTGACTTTC. Translation: CSASQTGAGANVLTF.

The chain uses TRBV12-3 or TRBV12-4 and TRBJ1-3; D gene ambiguous. V gave up 5 bases and J gave up 2 bases, with 4 bases separating them. The CDR3 has 12 residues. CDR3 nucleotides: TGTGCCAGCAGTCTACCTGGAAACACCATATATTTT. It codes for CASSLPGNTIYF.

V usage is TRBV20-1 and J usage is TRBJ2-7, with D possibly being TRBD2 (5 bases). The ends were cut back, 4 bases at V and 5 bases at J, with 27 bases in the middle. The CDR3 contains 17 residues. CDR1 DFQATT and CDR2 SNEGSKA come from the germline V gene (reference sequence). As DNA, the CDR3 is TGCAGTGCTAAACCCGACTTTACTTTAACGGGAATCAACGAGCAGTACTTC. This codes for CSAKPDFTLTGINEQYF.

This clonotype has only a few counts. V and J are TRBV19 and TRBJ2-1; 13 nucleotides align to TRBD2. Per the germline V gene, CDR1 is LNHDA and CDR2 is SQIVND (reference sequence). The J segment lost 7 bases and the V segment lost 5 bases, leaving 2 bases of the junction unmatched. The CDR3 has 14 amino acids. Written as DNA, the CDR3 is TGTGCCAGTAGTGGACTAGCGGGAGTGAATGAGCAGTTCTTC. Amino acids: CASSGLAGVNEQFF. The variable domain in full, completed from reference TRBV19 and TRBJ2-1, reads DGGITQSPKYLFRKEGQNVTLSCEQNLNHDAMYWYRQDPGQGLRLIYYSQIVNDFQKGDIAEGYSVSREKKESFPLTVTSAQKNPTAFYLCASSGLAGVNEQFFGPGTRLTVL.